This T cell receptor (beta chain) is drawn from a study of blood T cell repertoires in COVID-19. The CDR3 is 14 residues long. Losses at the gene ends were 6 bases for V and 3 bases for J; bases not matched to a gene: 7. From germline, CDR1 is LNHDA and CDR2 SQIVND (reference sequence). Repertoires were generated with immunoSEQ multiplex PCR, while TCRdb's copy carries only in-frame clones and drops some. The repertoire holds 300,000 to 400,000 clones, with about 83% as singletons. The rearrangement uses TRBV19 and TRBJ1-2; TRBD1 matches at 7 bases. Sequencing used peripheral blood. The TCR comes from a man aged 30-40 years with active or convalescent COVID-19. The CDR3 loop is CASRLGGAHYGYTF. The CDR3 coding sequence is TGTGCCAGTAGATTAGGGGGCGCACACTATGGCTACACCTTC.